Listed here are 32 T cell receptor beta chains from one sample, sequenced in a study of T cells after yellow fever vaccination. One entry per CDR3 protein, called by TCRdb with MiXCR from the 5' RACE reads. The sample includes around 46,000 distinct CDR3 sequences, 6.8% of them seen just once. The source material was CD8+ T cells not binding an NS4B(214-222) dextramer, sorted from PBMCs, sampled 45 days after the yellow fever booster vaccination. These receptors came from a young man who received the YFV17D yellow fever vaccine.

This clonotype was recorded many times. The chain links TRBV6-5 to TRBJ2-7; the match to TRBD1 covers 7 bases. V lost 5 bases, J lost 3 bases, and 7 bases stayed unmatched. The germline gives CDR1 MNHEY, CDR2 SVGAGI. The CDR3 totals 14 residues. CDR3: CASSNRDSGYEQYF. The DNA of the CDR3 is TGTGCCAGCAGTAACCGGGACAGTGGCTACGAGCAGTACTTC.

This clonotype was detected ten times or more. The J gene is TRBJ2-7, the V gene TRBV20-1; the match to TRBD2 covers 7 bases. Per the germline V gene, CDR1 is DFQATT and CDR2 is SNEGSKA (reference sequence). The CDR3 spans 15 residues. Losses at the gene ends were 0 bases for V and 2 bases for J; bases not matched to a gene: 7. CDR3 DNA sequence: TGCAGTGCTAGAGATAACGAGGGACTACCCTACGAGCAGTACTTC. The encoded protein is CSARDNEGLPYEQYF.

The V call is TRBV10-1, the J call TRBJ2-3; D remains unclear. Looked up from germline, CDR1 is WNHNN and CDR2 is SYGVQD (reference sequence). Trimming took 0 bases from V and 4 from J, leaving 2 bases between them. The CDR3 covers 12 residues. This CDR3 is CASSESADTQYF. CDR3 nucleotides: TGCGCCAGCAGTGAGTCTGCAGATACGCAGTATTTT.

This clonotype was counted a few times. The V and J genes are TRBV19 and TRBJ1-1; D is unclear. This CDR3 contains 13 residues. With 1 base removed from V and 1 base from J, the gap between germline ends came to 4 bases. Germline CDR1 LNHDA, CDR2 SQIVND (reference sequence). The CDR3 region has the DNA TGTGCCAGTAGTATAGGGGGGAACACTGAAGCTTTCTTT. It encodes CASSIGGNTEAFF.

This chain links TRBV7-9 with TRBJ2-1, with a possible D match to TRBD2 (5 bases). Germline-derived CDR1 and CDR2 are SEHNR and FQNEAQ (reference sequence). Trimming took off 7 bases at V and 0 bases at J, with 13 bases between the two ends. The CDR3 sequence is 15 residues long. The CDR3: CASTLGSSSYNEQFF. CDR3 nucleotide sequence: TGTGCCAGCACCCTAGGGAGTAGCTCCTACAATGAGCAGTTCTTC.

This clonotype appeared many times. V usage is TRBV4-3 and J usage is TRBJ2-7, with D possibly TRBD2 on 5 matching bases. CDR1 and CDR2 from the germline V gene are LGHNA and YSLEER. The V and J ends lost 0 bases and 7 bases respectively, with 10 bases between them. This CDR3 comprises 13 residues. For the CDR3, the DNA is TGCGCCAGCAGCCAAGATCGACCGGGGGAGCAGTACTTC. Amino acid sequence: CASSQDRPGEQYF.

This clonotype was recorded many times. CDR3 sequence: CSVVPASSYNEQFF. For the CDR3, the DNA is TGCAGCGTTGTCCCCGCTAGCTCCTACAATGAGCAGTTCTTC. The chain is built from TRBV29-1 and TRBJ2-1; D is uncertain. V was pared by 4 bases and J by 0 bases, with 10 bases between. CDR3 length equals 14 residues. From germline, CDR1 is SQVTM and CDR2 ANQGSEA.

J is TRBJ2-1 and V is TRBV5-1; 9 nucleotides agree with TRBD2. V dropped 4 bases and J dropped 4; count of bases not matched to a gene: 9. The CDR3 has 16 residues. CDR1 SGHRS and CDR2 YFSETQ come from the germline V gene. CDR3 coding DNA: TGCGCCAGCAGCCCGGGAGCGGGAGGTTCTTACAATGAGCAGTTCTTC. This encodes CASSPGAGGSYNEQFF. Combining the CDR3 with reference TRBV5-1 and TRBJ2-1 gives the whole variable domain KAGVTQTPRYLIKTRGQQVTLSCSPISGHRSVSWYQQTPGQGLQFLFEYFSETQRNKGNFPGRFSGRQFSNSRSEMNVSTLELGDSALYLCASSPGAGGSYNEQFFGPGTRLTVL.

This clonotype was recorded at least ten times. CDR3 coding DNA: TGTGCCAGCAGTTTTGACTACAGCTCCTACAATGAGCAGTTCTTC. The encoded protein is CASSFDYSSYNEQFF. The rearrangement joins TRBV28 to TRBJ2-1; D is possibly TRBD2 (5 bases). CDR3 length: 15 residues. The V and J ends lost 3 bases and 0 bases respectively, with 9 bases between them. Germline V gene lookup returns CDR1 MDHEN and CDR2 SYDVKM.

This clonotype was seen more than once but under ten times. The chain has TRBV11-2 and TRBJ1-1, with D unclear. V was pared by 2 bases and J by 9 bases, with 13 bases between. This CDR3 spans 13 amino acids. Germline V gives CDR1 SGHAT, CDR2 FQNNGV. The CDR3 DNA sequence: TGTGCCAGCAGCTTAAATTTCCAGTTTCAAGCTTTCTTT. Its protein is CASSLNFQFQAFF. Filled out from reference TRBV11-2 and TRBJ1-1, the complete variable domain reads EAGVAQSPRYKIIEKRQSVAFWCNPISGHATLYWYQQILGQGPKLLIQFQNNGVVDDSQLPKDRFSAERLKGVDSTLKIQPAKLEDSAVYLCASSLNFQFQAFFGQGTRLTVV.

This clonotype appeared many times. This chain uses TRBV28 with TRBJ2-2, with 9 bases aligning to TRBD2. V lost 6 bases and J lost 2; bases outside the gene matches: 13. This CDR3 comprises 18 residues. Germline lookup yields CDR1 MDHEN and CDR2 SYDVKM. The CDR3 nucleotides read TGTGCCAGCAGCCGGCCCTTACTAGCGGGCCTAAACACCGGGGAGCTGTTTTTT. The encoded protein is CASSRPLLAGLNTGELFF.

This clonotype appeared many times. The chain joins TRBV28 to TRBJ2-7; D unclear. Looked up from germline, CDR1 is MDHEN and CDR2 is SYDVKM. The CDR3 sequence is 12 residues long. V was trimmed by 6 bases and J by 7 bases, leaving 13 bases between them. The CDR3 sequence is CASSRASIEQYF. CDR3 DNA: TGTGCCAGCAGCCGCGCCTCAATTGAGCAGTACTTC.

In this sample, this clonotype turned up many times. The CDR3 DNA is TGTGCCAGCAGCTTCCGGGGCAGACCCTACGAGCAGTACTTC. Translating gives CASSFRGRPYEQYF. The rearrangement uses TRBV7-9 and TRBJ2-7; D might be TRBD1 or TRBD2, each matching 5 bases. Germline V CDR1 and CDR2: SEHNR, FQNEAQ (reference sequence). Trimming left V 3 bases short and J 2 bases short, with 11 bases between. The CDR3 sequence is 14 residues long.

The table lists this clonotype with many counts. The chain recombines TRBV11-2 with TRBJ2-2, with 9 bases matching TRBD2. The CDR3 has 15 amino acids. The germline CDR1 and CDR2 sequences are SGHAT and FQNNGV. V was clipped by 1 base and J by 5 bases; unmatched bases: 2. CDR3 bases: TGTGCCAGCAGCTTAGGACTAGCGGAGACCGGGGAGCTGTTTTTT. This codes for CASSLGLAETGELFF.

This clonotype was seen ten or more times. V gene TRBV7-8 combines with J gene TRBJ1-4; D is unresolved. This CDR3 is 18 amino acids long. Looked up from germline, CDR1 is SGHVS and CDR2 is FQNEAQ. V was shortened by 5 bases and J by 0 bases, with 19 bases between the two germline ends. This chain's CDR3 is CASSRTPTDGSTNEKLFF. As DNA, the CDR3 is TGTGCCAGCAGCCGAACCCCAACGGACGGATCAACTAATGAAAAACTGTTTTTT.

This clonotype has a count of ten or more. The chain has TRBV20-1 and TRBJ2-2; D is possibly TRBD1 or TRBD2 (5 bases each). V gave up 0 bases and J gave up 4 bases, with 18 bases separating them. Germline-derived CDR1 and CDR2 are DFQATT and SNEGSKA (reference sequence). The CDR3 loop spans 17 amino acids. The CDR3 nucleotides are TGCAGTGCTAGAGATCTCGGGACGGGCAATTTCACCGGGGAGCTGTTTTTT. As protein: CSARDLGTGNFTGELFF.

This clonotype has only a few counts. V gene TRBV5-8 combines with J gene TRBJ2-3; TRBD2 matches 10 bases. Germline CDR1 is SGHTS and CDR2 is YDEGEE. The CDR3 sequence is 17 residues long. The V gene end was trimmed by 7 bases and the J gene end by 5 bases; junction bases not matched to a gene: 16. The CDR3 protein is CASSQILAGGAGDTQYF. The CDR3 coding sequence is TGTGCCAGCTCACAAATCTTAGCGGGAGGCGCCGGAGATACGCAGTATTTT.

The table lists this clonotype with a few counts. The gene calls are TRBV20-1 and TRBJ2-3; D uncertain. CDR3 size: 16 residues. Germline V gene lookup returns CDR1 DFQATT and CDR2 SNEGSKA (reference sequence). The V and J ends lost 0 bases and 2 bases respectively, with 15 bases between them. This CDR3 reads CSARDQPGDFTDTQYF. CDR3 coding DNA: TGCAGTGCTAGAGATCAGCCAGGAGATTTCACAGATACGCAGTATTTT.

This clonotype has only a few counts. The chain combines TRBV7-2 with TRBJ2-3; 11 positions agree with TRBD1. The V and J ends lost 5 bases and 3 bases, in that order; junction bases with no gene match: 7. From germline, CDR1 is SGHTA and CDR2 FQGNSA. CDR3 length: 16 residues. CDR3 in DNA: TGTGCCAGCAGCGTACATGGACAGGGGGCAACAGATACGCAGTATTTT. It is translated as CASSVHGQGATDTQYF.

This clonotype was seen more than once but under ten times. The J gene is TRBJ2-1, the V gene TRBV6-2 or TRBV6-3; TRBD2 matches at 11 bases. CDR3 length equals 15 residues. The V segment lost 7 bases and the J segment 3 bases; nucleotides outside the gene matches: 5. CDR1 and CDR2 (germline): MNHEY, SVGEGT. This chain's CDR3 is CASKLGLADYNEQFF. CDR3 nucleotide sequence: TGTGCCAGCAAACTGGGACTAGCGGACTACAATGAGCAGTTCTTC.

In this sample, this clonotype turned up many times. This chain joins TRBV6-2 or TRBV6-3 and TRBJ2-1; 7 bases match TRBD2. There are 15 residues in the CDR3. Germline V gives CDR1 MNHEY, CDR2 SVGEGT. V dropped 5 bases and J dropped 1; count of bases not matched to a gene: 5. The CDR3 sequence: CASSASGTSYNEQFF. In DNA form, the CDR3 reads TGTGCCAGCAGTGCTAGCGGAACTTCCTACAATGAGCAGTTCTTC.

This clonotype has only a few counts. At one boundary the junction diverges from the germline segment, which might be a read error. J is TRBJ2-1 and V is TRBV7-3; 7 bases are a match to TRBD2. Germline V gene data show CDR1 as SGHTA and CDR2 as FQGTGA. This CDR3 has 12 residues. CDR3 region: CASSITSDEQFF. In nucleotides, the CDR3 is TGTGCCAGCAGCATAACTAGCGATGAGCAGTTCTTC.

J is TRBJ2-7 and V is TRBV29-1; no clear D. From germline, CDR1 is SQVTM and CDR2 ANQGSEA. There are 10 residues in the CDR3. Here the CDR3 DNA reads TGCCTTCGCAGCTCCTACGAGCAGTACTTC. Its protein is CLRSSYEQYF.

This clonotype has a handful of counts. This rearrangement joins TRBV3-1 to TRBJ2-1; 10 nucleotides match TRBD2. J gave up 4 bases and V 0 bases, and 0 bases lay outside the gene matches. The CDR3 runs to 15 residues. CDR1 LGHDT and CDR2 YNNKEL come from the germline V gene (reference sequence). CDR3 residues: CASSQETSGYNEQFF. CDR3 in DNA: TGTGCCAGCAGCCAAGAGACTAGCGGGTACAATGAGCAGTTCTTC.

This clonotype showed up just a few times. This chain uses TRBV6-2 or TRBV6-3 with TRBJ2-7; no definite D call. V lost 1 base and J lost 3, with 19 bases in between. Germline CDR1 reads MNHEY; CDR2 reads SVGEGT. The CDR3 has 17 amino acids. CDR3 amino acids: CASSYYRPAVANYEQYF. CDR3 nucleotides: TGTGCCAGCAGTTACTACCGTCCCGCGGTGGCAAACTACGAGCAGTACTTC.

At least ten counts were recorded for this clonotype. The germline gene is not matched at one end of the junction; a read error may be the cause. V and J are TRBV7-9 and TRBJ2-4, with D possibly being TRBD1 (7 bases). Germline CDR1 and CDR2: SEHNR and FQNEAQ (reference sequence). CDR3 size: 17 residues. For the CDR3, the DNA is TGTGCCAGCAGCTTAGAGGTTGAGGGGGGAAGGGGGCTCATCATGGACTTC. Translated, it gives CASSLEVEGGRGLIMDF.

This clonotype was seen many times. This chain uses TRBV4-2 with TRBJ2-1; D unresolved. This CDR3 has 11 amino acids. V lost 2 bases, J lost 8 bases, and 4 bases lay in between. The germline V gene encodes CDR1 LGHNA and CDR2 YNFKEQ. This chain's CDR3 is CASSQLDEQFF. CDR3 in DNA: TGTGCCAGCAGCCAATTGGATGAGCAGTTCTTC.

This clonotype was counted a few times. V is TRBV20-1 and J is TRBJ2-3, with 9 nucleotides matching TRBD2. J was trimmed by 8 bases and V by 5 bases; bases with no gene match: 23. The CDR3 is 18 residues long. Germline lookup yields CDR1 DFQATT and CDR2 SNEGSKA (reference sequence). The CDR3 sequence: CSADLLGVAGVVLSTQYF. The CDR3 DNA reads as TGCAGTGCTGATTTACTGGGGGTAGCGGGAGTTGTTTTGAGTACGCAGTATTTT.

This clonotype was seen ten or more times. This sequence joins TRBV3-1 and TRBJ2-7, with 10 positions matching TRBD1. This CDR3 contains 15 residues. The germline CDR1 and CDR2 sequences are LGHDT and YNNKEL (reference sequence). The ends lost 5 bases at V and 6 bases at J; junction bases unmatched: 10. The CDR3 nucleotides are TGTGCCAGCAGCATTTATCCGGGACAGGGGAGCGAGCAGTACTTC. Protein product: CASSIYPGQGSEQYF.

Many counts were recorded for this clonotype. The chain links TRBV20-1 to TRBJ2-7, with 8 bases lining up with TRBD2. Per germline, CDR1 DFQATT and CDR2 SNEGSKA (reference sequence). Trimming cost V 4 bases and J 3 bases; bases outside gene matches: 14. The CDR3 runs 16 residues. The CDR3, as DNA: TGCAGTGCTACTACCGTCCTTAGACGGGAGGGCTACGAGCAGTACTTC. Encoded protein: CSATTVLRREGYEQYF.

This clonotype has a handful of counts. The chain employs TRBV29-1 and TRBJ1-2; 7 nucleotides match TRBD1. Trimming removed 6 bases from V and 8 bases from J; junction bases left unmatched: 6. The CDR3 extends over 11 amino acids. CDR1 and CDR2 (germline): SQVTM, ANQGSEA. The CDR3 here is CSVARGEGYTF. In DNA, the CDR3 is TGCAGCGTGGCCAGGGGGGAAGGCTACACCTTC.

The sample holds many counts of this clonotype. This sequence joins TRBV20-1 and TRBJ2-3; D tentatively fits TRBD1 or TRBD2 (6 bases each). This CDR3 contains 14 residues. Germline V gives CDR1 DFQATT, CDR2 SNEGSKA (reference sequence). The ends were cut back, 3 bases at V and 2 bases at J, with 12 bases in the middle. The CDR3 nucleotides read TGCAGTGCTAGCGGGGGCGGGACCACAGATACGCAGTATTTT. It encodes CSASGGGTTDTQYF.